The table lists the clone carrying this TCR beta chain with a few counts. Its antigen remains unidentified. TCRdb independently ran MiXCR on the multiplex PCR reads; one entry per CDR3 protein. This sample yields 270,000 or so distinct CDR3 sequences, of which around 31% are seen a single time; around 1% belongs to the top ten. Samples came from axillary lymph nodes draining the breast cancer. The germline V gene has CDR1 MDHEN and CDR2 SYDVKM. Between the trimmed V and J ends, which lost 5 bases and 2 bases, there was a span of 5 bases. This CDR3 has 12 residues. This specimen comes from a study of breast tumors, draining lymph nodes, adjacent tissues. Findings of the study overall: Compared with lymph nodes, tumors were less diverse; compared with nontumor tissue, more. Tumor and nontumor repertoires were significantly more similar in luminal-like than in basal-like breast cancer. Most tumor T cells seemingly derive from lymph node, then expand in tumor.

The receptor was isolated from a female donor with breast cancer. Some clones in this sample may be carry-over from other donors' samples. This sequence joins TRBV28 and TRBJ2-3, with unresolved D. Sequenced material: axillary lymph node tissue. CDR3 in amino acids: CASSPYTDTQYF. Here the CDR3 DNA reads TGTGCCAGCAGTCCCTACACAGATACGCAGTATTTT.